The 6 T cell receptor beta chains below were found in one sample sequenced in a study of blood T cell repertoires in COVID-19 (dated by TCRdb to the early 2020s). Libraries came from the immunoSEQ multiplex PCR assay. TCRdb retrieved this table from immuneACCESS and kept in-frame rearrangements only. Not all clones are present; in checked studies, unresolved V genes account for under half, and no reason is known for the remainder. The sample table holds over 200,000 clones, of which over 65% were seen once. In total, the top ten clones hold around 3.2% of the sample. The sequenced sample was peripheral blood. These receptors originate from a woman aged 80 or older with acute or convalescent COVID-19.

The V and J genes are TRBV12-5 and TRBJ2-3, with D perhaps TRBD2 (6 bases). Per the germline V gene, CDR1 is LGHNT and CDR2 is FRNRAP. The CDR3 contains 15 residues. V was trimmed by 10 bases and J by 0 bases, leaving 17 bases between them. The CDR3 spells CATKRGGASTDTQYF. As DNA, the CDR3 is TGTGCTACCAAACGGGGCGGGGCAAGCACAGATACGCAGTATTTT.

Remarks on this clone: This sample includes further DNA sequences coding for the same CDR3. The chain's CDR3 is CASSPTGDYGYTF. CDR3 bases: TGCGCCAGCAGCCCCACAGGAGACTATGGCTACACCTTC. The chain couples TRBV5-1 to TRBJ1-2; D possibly corresponds to TRBD1 (5 bases). The V and J ends lost 4 bases and 3 bases respectively, with 10 bases between them. The germline gives CDR1 SGHRS, CDR2 YFSETQ. This CDR3 has 13 amino acids.

The CDR3: CASSQGTNTEAFF. The CDR3 DNA reads TGTGCCAGCAGCCAGGGGACGAACACTGAAGCTTTCTTT. The V call is TRBV5-4, the J call TRBJ1-1; perhaps TRBD1 as D (6 bases). The V end lost 4 bases, the J end lost 1 base, and 8 bases lay between the germline ends. This CDR3 has 13 amino acids. Germline V gives CDR1 SGHNT, CDR2 YYREEE (reference sequence).

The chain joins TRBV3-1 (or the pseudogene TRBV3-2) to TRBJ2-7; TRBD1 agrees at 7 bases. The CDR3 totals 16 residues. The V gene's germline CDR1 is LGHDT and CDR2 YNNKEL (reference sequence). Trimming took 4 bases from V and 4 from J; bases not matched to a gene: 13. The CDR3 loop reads CASSPFSGQSKYEQYF. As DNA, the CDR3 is TGTGCCAGCAGCCCCTTCTCGGGACAGTCAAAATACGAGCAGTACTTC.

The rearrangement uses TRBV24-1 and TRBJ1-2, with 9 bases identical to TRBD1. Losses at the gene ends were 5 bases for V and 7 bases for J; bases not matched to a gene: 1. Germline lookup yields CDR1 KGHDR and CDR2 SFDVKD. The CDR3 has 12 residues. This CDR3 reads CATSAGQGGYTF. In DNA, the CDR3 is TGTGCCACCAGTGCGGGACAGGGTGGCTACACCTTC.

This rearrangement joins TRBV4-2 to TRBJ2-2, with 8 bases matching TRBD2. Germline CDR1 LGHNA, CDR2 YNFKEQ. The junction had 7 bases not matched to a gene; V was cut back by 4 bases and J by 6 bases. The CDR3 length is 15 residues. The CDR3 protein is CASSLSGDWAGELFF. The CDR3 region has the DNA TGTGCCAGCAGCCTTAGCGGGGATTGGGCCGGGGAGCTGTTTTTT.